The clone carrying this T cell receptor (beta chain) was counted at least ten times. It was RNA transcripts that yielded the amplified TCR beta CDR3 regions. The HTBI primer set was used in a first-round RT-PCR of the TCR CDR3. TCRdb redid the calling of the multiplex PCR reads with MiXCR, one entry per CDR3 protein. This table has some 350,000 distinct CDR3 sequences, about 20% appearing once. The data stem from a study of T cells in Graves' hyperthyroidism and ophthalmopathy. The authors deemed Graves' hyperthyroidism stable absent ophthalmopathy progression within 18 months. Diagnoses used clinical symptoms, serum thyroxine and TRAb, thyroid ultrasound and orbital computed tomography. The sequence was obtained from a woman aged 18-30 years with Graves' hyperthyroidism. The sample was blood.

CDR3 region: CASRDPGSYEQYF. DNA of the CDR3: TGCGCCTCCAGGGACCCCGGCTCCTACGAGCAGTACTTC. The J gene is TRBJ2-7, the V gene TRBV5-1, with D tentatively TRBD1 or TRBD2 (5 bases each). Deletions cut 10 bases from V and 0 bases from J, with 14 bases between. The germline V gene has CDR1 SGHRS and CDR2 YFSETQ. This CDR3 has 13 amino acids.